A single sample gave rise to the 3 T cell receptor beta chains below, sequenced in a study of T-cell memory formation after mild COVID-19. Via MiXCR, TCRdb re-called the 5' RACE reads, giving one row per CDR3 protein. The table shows nearly 350,000 distinct CDR3 sequences, with approximately 12% occurring only once. Specimen: PBMCs or a T cell subset sorted from them (not recorded which). Receptor source: a man aged 18-30 years who had mild COVID-19 (a few samples of this study predate the infection). Cell type and time point are not known.

The chain has TRBV5-8 and TRBJ2-3; D is unresolved. The V and J ends lost 1 base and 4 bases respectively, with 10 bases between them. Germline V gives CDR1 SGHTS, CDR2 YDEGEE. This CDR3 comprises 14 residues. CDR3 DNA sequence: TGTGCCAGCAGCTTGTCGTCAAGGGCAGATACGCAGTATTTT. This translates into CASSLSSRADTQYF. The whole variable domain, filled in from reference TRBV5-8 and TRBJ2-3, reads EAGVTQSPTHLIKTRGQQATLRCSPISGHTSVYWYQQALGLGLQFLLWYDEGEERNRGNFPPRFSGRQFPNYSSELNVNALELEDSALYLCASSLSSRADTQYFGPGTRLTVL.

This clonotype was counted a few times. The CDR3 region is CASGPPSSTSGGATDTQYF. DNA for the CDR3: TGTGCCAGCGGACCCCCATCCTCAACCAGCGGGGGGGCCACAGATACGCAGTATTTT. The chain links TRBV12-3 or TRBV12-4 to TRBJ2-3; 10 positions match TRBD2. This CDR3 spans 19 amino acids. J lost 2 bases, V lost 8 bases, and 19 bases had no gene match.

The table lists this clonotype with many counts. This sequence joins TRBV7-9 and TRBJ2-4; 7 positions match TRBD2. Trimming at V came to 3 bases and at J to 0 bases, leaving 5 bases not matched to a gene. Germline V CDR1 and CDR2: SEHNR, FQNEAQ (reference sequence). This CDR3 is 16 amino acids long. The CDR3 loop reads CASSLSSGVAKNIQYF. In DNA form, the CDR3 reads TGTGCCAGCAGCTTGTCTAGCGGAGTAGCCAAAAACATTCAGTACTTC.